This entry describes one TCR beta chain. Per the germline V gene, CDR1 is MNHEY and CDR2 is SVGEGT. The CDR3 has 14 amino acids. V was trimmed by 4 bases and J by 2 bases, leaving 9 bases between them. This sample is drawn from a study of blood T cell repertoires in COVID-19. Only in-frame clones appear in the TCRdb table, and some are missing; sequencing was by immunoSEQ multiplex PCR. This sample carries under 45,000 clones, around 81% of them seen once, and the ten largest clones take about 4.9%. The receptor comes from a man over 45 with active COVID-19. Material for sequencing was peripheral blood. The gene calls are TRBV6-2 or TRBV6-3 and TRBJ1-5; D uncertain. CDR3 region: CASSFTSGNQPQHF. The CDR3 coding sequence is TGTGCCAGCAGTTTTACGTCGGGCAATCAGCCCCAGCATTTT.